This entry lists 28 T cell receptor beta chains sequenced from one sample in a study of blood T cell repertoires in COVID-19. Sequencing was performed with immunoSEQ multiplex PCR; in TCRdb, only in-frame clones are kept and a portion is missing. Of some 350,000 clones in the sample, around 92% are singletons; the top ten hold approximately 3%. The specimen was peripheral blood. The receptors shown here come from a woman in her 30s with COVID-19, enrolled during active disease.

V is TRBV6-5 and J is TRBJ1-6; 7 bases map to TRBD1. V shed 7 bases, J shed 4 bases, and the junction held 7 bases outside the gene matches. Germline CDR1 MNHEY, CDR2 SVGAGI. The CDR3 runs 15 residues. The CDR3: CASMGQNLYNSPLHF. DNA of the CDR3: TGTGCCAGCATGGGACAGAACCTTTATAATTCACCCCTCCACTTT.

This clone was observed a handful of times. CDR3 sequence (DNA): TGTGCCAGCAGCCAAGATCCACAGGGGGATGGTTTAAATTCACCCCTCCACTTT. Amino acids: CASSQDPQGDGLNSPLHF. J is TRBJ1-6 and V is TRBV4-2; TRBD1 agrees at 8 bases. This CDR3 contains 18 residues. The germline V gene encodes CDR1 LGHNA and CDR2 YNFKEQ. V trimming: 0 bases; J trimming: 7 bases; junction bases outside the gene matches: 11.

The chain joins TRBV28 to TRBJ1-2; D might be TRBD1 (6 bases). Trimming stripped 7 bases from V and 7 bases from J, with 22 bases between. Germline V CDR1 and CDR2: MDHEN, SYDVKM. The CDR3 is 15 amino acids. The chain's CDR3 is CASKGGIGRVGGYTF. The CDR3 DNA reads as TGTGCCAGCAAAGGGGGAATAGGGCGTGTTGGTGGCTACACCTTC.

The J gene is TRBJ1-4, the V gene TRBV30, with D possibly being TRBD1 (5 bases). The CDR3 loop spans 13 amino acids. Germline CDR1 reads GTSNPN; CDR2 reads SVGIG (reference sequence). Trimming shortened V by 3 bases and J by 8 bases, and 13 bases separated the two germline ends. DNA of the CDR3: TGTGCCTGGAGGGGGGGAGGCTACGAAAAACTGTTTTTT. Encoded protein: CAWRGGGYEKLFF.

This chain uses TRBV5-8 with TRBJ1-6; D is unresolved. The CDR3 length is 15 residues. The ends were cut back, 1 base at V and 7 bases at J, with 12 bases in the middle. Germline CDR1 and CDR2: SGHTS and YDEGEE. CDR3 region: CASSLMLGRNSPLHF. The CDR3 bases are TGTGCCAGCAGCTTGATGCTGGGGAGGAATTCACCCCTCCACTTT.

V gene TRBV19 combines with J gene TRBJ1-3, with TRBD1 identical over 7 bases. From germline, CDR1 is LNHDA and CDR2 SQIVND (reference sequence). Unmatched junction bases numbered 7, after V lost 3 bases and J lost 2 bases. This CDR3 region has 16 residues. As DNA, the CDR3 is TGTGCCAGTAGTATCCCAGGGGGATTCCCTGGAAACACCATATATTTT. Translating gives CASSIPGGFPGNTIYF.

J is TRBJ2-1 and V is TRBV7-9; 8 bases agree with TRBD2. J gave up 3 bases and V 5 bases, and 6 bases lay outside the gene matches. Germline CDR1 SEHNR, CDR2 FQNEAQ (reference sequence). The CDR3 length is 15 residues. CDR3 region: CASSDFSGIYNEQFF. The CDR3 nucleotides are TGTGCCAGCAGCGACTTTAGCGGGATCTACAATGAGCAGTTCTTC.

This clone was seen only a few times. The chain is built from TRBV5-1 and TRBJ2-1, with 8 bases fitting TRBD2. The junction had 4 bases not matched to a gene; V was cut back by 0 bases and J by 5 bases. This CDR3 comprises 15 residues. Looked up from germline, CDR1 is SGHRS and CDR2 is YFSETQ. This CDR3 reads CASSLVVAGNNEQFF. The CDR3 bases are TGCGCCAGCAGCTTGGTGGTAGCGGGGAACAATGAGCAGTTCTTC.

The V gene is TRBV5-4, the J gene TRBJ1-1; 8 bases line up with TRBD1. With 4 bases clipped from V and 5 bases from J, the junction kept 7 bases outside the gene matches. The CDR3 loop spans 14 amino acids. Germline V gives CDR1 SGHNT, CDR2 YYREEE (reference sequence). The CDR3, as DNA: TGTGCCAGCAGCGAGACAGGGGCAGGAACTGAAGCTTTCTTT. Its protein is CASSETGAGTEAFF.

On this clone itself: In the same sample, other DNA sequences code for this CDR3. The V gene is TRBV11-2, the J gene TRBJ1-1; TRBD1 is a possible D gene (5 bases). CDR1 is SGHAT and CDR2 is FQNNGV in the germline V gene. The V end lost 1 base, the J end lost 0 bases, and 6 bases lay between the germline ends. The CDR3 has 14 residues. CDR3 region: CASSLVTVNTEAFF. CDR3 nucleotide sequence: TGTGCCAGCAGCTTAGTGACAGTGAACACTGAAGCTTTCTTT.

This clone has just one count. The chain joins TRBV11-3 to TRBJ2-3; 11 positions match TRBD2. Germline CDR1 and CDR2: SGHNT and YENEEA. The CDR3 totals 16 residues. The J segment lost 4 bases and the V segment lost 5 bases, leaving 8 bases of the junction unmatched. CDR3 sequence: CASSLGTSGYSDTQYF. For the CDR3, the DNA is TGTGCCAGCAGCCTCGGGACTAGCGGATATTCAGATACGCAGTATTTT.

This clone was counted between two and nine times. In DNA, the CDR3 is TGTGCCAGCAGCGCGGGATTAAATCAGCCCCAGCATTTT. It yields the protein CASSAGLNQPQHF. The rearrangement uses TRBV3-1 (or the pseudogene TRBV3-2) and TRBJ1-5; D is unclear. CDR1 and CDR2 (germline): LGHDT, YNNKEL (reference sequence). Trimming removed 5 bases from V and 4 bases from J, with 9 bases in between. This CDR3 is built from 13 residues.

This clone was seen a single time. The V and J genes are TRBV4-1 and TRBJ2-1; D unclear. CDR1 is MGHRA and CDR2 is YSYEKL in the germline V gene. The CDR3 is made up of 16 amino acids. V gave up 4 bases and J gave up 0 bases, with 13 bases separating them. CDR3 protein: CASSPSLYSSYNEQFF. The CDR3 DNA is TGCGCCAGCAGCCCGAGTTTATATAGCTCCTACAATGAGCAGTTCTTC.

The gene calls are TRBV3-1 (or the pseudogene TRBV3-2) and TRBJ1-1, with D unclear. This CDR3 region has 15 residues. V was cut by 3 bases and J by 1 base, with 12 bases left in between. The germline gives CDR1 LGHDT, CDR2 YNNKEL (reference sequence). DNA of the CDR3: TGTGCCAGCAGCCAGGGTTTGGCAGGGAACACTGAAGCTTTCTTT. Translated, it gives CASSQGLAGNTEAFF.

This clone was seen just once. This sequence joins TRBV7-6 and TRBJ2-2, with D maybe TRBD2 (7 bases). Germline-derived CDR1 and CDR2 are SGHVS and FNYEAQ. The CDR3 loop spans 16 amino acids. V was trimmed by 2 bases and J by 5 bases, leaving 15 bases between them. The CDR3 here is CASSLTRGAGTGELFF. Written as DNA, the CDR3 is TGTGCCAGCAGCTTAACCCGGGGGGCCGGGACCGGGGAGCTGTTTTTT.

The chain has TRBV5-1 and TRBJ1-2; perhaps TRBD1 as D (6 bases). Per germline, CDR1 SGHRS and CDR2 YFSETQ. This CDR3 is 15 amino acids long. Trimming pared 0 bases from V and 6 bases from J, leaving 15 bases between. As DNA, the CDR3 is TGCGCCAGCAGCTTGGTAGGGGGAACGATCGATGGCTACACCTTC. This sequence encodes CASSLVGGTIDGYTF.

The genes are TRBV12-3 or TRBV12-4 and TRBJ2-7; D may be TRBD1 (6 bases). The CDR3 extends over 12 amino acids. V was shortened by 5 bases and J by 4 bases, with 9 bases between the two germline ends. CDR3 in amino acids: CASSLQGYEQYV. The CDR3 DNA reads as TGTGCCAGCAGTCTACAGGGTTACGAGCAGTACGTC.

Here the CDR3 DNA reads TGTGCCAGCAGAGGGAGGAGCTCCTACAATGAGCAGTTCTTC. It translates to CASRGRSSYNEQFF. This chain uses TRBV28 with TRBJ2-1; TRBD2 might be the D (6 bases). The germline V and J ends were trimmed by 6 bases and 0 bases, with 9 bases remaining between them. CDR1 is MDHEN and CDR2 is SYDVKM in the germline V gene. The CDR3 loop spans 14 amino acids.

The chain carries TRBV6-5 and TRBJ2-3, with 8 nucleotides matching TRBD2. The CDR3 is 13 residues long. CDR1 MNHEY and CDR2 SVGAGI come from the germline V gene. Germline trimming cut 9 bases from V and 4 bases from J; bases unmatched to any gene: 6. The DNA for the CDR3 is TGTGCCAGTAAAAAGCGGGGGCCAGATACGCAGTATTTT. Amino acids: CASKKRGPDTQYF.

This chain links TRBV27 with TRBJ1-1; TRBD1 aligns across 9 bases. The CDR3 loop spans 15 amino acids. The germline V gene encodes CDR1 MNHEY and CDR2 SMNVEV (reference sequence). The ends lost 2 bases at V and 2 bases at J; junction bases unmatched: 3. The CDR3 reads CASSLGTGYNTEAFF. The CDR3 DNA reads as TGTGCCAGCAGTTTAGGGACAGGGTATAACACTGAAGCTTTCTTT.

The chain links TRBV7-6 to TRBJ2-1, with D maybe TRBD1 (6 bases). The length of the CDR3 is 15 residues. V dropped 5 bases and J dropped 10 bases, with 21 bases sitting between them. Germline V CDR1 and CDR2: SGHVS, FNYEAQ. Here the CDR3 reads CASSQGSGMGTEQFF. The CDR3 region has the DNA TGTGCCAGCAGCCAAGGGTCGGGTATGGGGACAGAGCAGTTCTTC.

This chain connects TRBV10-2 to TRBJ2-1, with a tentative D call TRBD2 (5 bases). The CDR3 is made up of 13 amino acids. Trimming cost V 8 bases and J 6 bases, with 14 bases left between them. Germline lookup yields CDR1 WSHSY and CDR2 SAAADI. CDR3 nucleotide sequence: TGCGCCAGCTGCTTGGACTTCGTCAATGAGCAGTTCTTC. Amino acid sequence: CASCLDFVNEQFF.

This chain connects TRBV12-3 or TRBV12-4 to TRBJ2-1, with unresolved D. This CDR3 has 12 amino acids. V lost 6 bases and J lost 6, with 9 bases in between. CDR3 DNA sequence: TGTGCCAGCAGCATAGCTAGCAATGAGCAGTTCTTC. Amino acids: CASSIASNEQFF.

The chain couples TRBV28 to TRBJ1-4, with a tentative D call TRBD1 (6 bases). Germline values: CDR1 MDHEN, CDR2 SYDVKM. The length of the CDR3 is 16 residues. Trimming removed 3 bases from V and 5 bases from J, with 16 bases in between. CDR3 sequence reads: CASSFPAGTRNEKLFF. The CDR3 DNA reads TGTGCCAGCAGTTTCCCCGCCGGGACAAGAAATGAAAAACTGTTTTTT. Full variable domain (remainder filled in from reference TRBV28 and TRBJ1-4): DVKVTQSSRYLVKRTGEKVFLECVQDMDHENMFWYRQDPGLGLRLIYFSYDVKMKEKGDIPEGYSVSREKKERFSLILESASTNQTSMYLCASSFPAGTRNEKLFFGSGTQLSVL.

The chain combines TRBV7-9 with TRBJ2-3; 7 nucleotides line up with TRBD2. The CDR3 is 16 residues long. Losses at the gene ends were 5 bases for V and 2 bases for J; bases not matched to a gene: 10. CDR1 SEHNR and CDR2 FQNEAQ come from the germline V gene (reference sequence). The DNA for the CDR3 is TGTGCCAGCAGCCAGCGGAAGACTAGCCCCACAGATACGCAGTATTTT. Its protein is CASSQRKTSPTDTQYF.

CDR3: CATSRDRGWYNEQFF. CDR3 sequence (DNA): TGTGCCACCAGCAGGGACAGGGGGTGGTACAATGAGCAGTTCTTC. The chain employs TRBV15 and TRBJ2-1, with 10 bases matching TRBD1. The germline CDR1 and CDR2 sequences are LNHNV and YYDKDF (reference sequence). J lost 4 bases, V lost 3 bases, and 3 bases had no gene match. CDR3 length equals 15 residues.

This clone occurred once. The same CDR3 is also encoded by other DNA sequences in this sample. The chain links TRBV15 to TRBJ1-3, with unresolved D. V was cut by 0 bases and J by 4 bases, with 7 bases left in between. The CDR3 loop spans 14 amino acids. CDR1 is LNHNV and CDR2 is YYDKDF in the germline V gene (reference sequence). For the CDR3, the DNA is TGTGCCACCAGCAGAGATAGTAGAGGAAACACCATATATTTT. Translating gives CATSRDSRGNTIYF.

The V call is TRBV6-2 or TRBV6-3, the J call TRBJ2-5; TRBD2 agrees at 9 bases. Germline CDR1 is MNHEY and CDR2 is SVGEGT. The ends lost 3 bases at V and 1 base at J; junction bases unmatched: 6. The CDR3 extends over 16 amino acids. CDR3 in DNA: TGTGCCAGCAGTTATCCGCCGACTAGCGGCCAAGAGACCCAGTACTTC. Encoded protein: CASSYPPTSGQETQYF.